The entry below describes one T cell receptor (beta chain). No antigen is known for it. CDR3 length: 14 amino acids. V was pared by 2 bases and J by 4 bases, with 9 bases between. CDR1 MNHEY and CDR2 SVGAGI come from the germline V gene. The data were obtained in a study of cytomegalovirus exposure and HLA in healthy donors. Study observations and caveats: Associated with cytomegalovirus, according to the listing, were 150 to 200 TCR beta chains. Cytomegalovirus status was reportedly diagnosed by the classifier with high specificity and sensitivity.

Assay: immunoSEQ multiplex PCR; the TCRdb copy retains only in-frame clones and omits some. This sample has about 130,000 clones; just under 95% occur once, and the top ten carry 1% to 1.5%. Material: PBMCs. This sequence was found in a woman aged 18-35 years in good health and CMV-seronegative. This chain links TRBV6-5 with TRBJ1-5; maybe TRBD1 (6 bases). The CDR3 loop reads CASSYEGVNQPQHF. For the CDR3, the DNA is TGTGCCAGCAGTTACGAGGGGGTGAATCAGCCCCAGCATTTT.